This passage covers 5 T cell receptor beta chains from one sample sequenced in a study of blood T cell repertoires in COVID-19. Clones were read by immunoSEQ multiplex PCR, and TCRdb kept only the in-frame ones, dropping some. In the table there are about 36,000 clones, roughly four fifths of which are singletons. What was sequenced was peripheral blood. The receptors originated from a human donor in a cohort sampled during active or convalescent COVID-19. The donor label of this sample is uncertain.

This clone was observed a few times. One end of the junction varies from germline; a read error may be responsible. The rearrangement joins TRBV9 to TRBJ1-2; tentative D call: TRBD1 (6 bases). The CDR3 contains 14 residues. The germline gives CDR1 SGDLS, CDR2 YYNGEE. The CDR3, as DNA: TGTGCCCGCAGCGTAGGGGGGGGCGTGAGTGGCTACACCTTC. It yields the protein CARSVGGGVSGYTF.

This chain links TRBV7-9 with TRBJ2-7, with D possibly being TRBD2 (5 bases). CDR3 length: 15 residues. Germline assignment: CDR1 SEHNR and CDR2 FQNEAQ (reference sequence). Trimming took off 5 bases at V and 1 base at J, with 15 bases between the two ends. The CDR3 loop is CASSPPGVRSYEQYF. Here the CDR3 DNA reads TGTGCCAGCAGCCCACCCGGGGTAAGATCCTACGAGCAGTACTTC.

J is TRBJ1-2 and V is TRBV5-8; D perhaps matches TRBD1 (5 bases). Trimming left V 3 bases short and J 4 bases short, with 7 bases between. The CDR3 length is 12 residues. In germline, CDR1 is SGHTS, CDR2 YDEGEE. CDR3 region: CASSSGGYGYTF. For the CDR3, the DNA is TGTGCCAGCAGCTCCGGGGGCTATGGCTACACCTTC.

In its sample, this clone was seen a few times. The chain uses TRBV6-2 or TRBV6-3 and TRBJ2-7; 10 bases fit TRBD2. The CDR3 contains 14 residues. Trimming at V came to 4 bases and at J to 3 bases, leaving 3 bases not matched to a gene. CDR1 is MNHEY, CDR2 SVGEGT, per germline. CDR3: CASSSGTSVYEQYF. The CDR3 DNA reads TGTGCCAGCAGTTCCGGGACTAGCGTCTACGAGCAGTACTTC.

The rearrangement links TRBV7-9 to TRBJ1-1; TRBD1 is a possible D gene (6 bases). Trimming removed 5 bases from V and 0 bases from J, with 13 bases in between. Germline CDR1 reads SEHNR; CDR2 reads FQNEAQ (reference sequence). CDR3 size: 15 residues. The CDR3 DNA is TGTGCCAGCAGCCCTCGGACAGATATGAACACTGAAGCTTTCTTT. Encoded protein: CASSPRTDMNTEAFF.